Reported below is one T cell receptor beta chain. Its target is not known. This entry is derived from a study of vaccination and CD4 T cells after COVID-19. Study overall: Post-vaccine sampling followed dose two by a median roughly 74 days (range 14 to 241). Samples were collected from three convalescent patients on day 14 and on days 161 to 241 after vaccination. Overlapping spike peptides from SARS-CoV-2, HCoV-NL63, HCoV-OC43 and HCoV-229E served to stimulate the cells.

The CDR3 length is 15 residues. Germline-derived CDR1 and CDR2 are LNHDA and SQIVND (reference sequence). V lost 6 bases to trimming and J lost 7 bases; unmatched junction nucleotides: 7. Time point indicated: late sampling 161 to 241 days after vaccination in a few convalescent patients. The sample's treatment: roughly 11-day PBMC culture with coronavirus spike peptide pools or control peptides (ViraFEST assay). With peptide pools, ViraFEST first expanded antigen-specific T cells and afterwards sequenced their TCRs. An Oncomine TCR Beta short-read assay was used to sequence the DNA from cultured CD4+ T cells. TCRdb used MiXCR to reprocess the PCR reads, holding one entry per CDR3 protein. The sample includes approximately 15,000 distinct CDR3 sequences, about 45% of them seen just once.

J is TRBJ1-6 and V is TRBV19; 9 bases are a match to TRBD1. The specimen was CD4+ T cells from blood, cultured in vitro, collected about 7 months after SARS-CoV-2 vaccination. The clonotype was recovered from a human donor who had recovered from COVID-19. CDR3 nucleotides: TGTGCCAGTAGCCCCTGGGGGACAGGGAATTCACCCCTCCACTTT. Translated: CASSPWGTGNSPLHF.